Each of the 14 T cell receptor beta chains below was sequenced from the same sample in a study of T cells in Graves' hyperthyroidism and ophthalmopathy. Template material for amplifying TCR beta CDR3 regions consisted of RNA transcripts. HTBI primers drove first-round RT-PCR of the TCR CDR3. Using its own MiXCR run on the multiplex PCR reads, TCRdb lists one record per CDR3 protein. The data hold roughly 570,000 distinct CDR3 sequences, with roughly 50% observed a single time. The source material was peripheral blood or thyroid tissue (not recorded which). Receptors originate from a woman aged 18-29 years with Graves' hyperthyroidism.

This clonotype was counted many times. The rearrangement links TRBV3-1 to TRBJ1-1; D not certain. This CDR3 comprises 15 residues. Germline assignment: CDR1 LGHDT and CDR2 YNNKEL (reference sequence). Trimming left V 4 bases short and J 1 base short, with 13 bases between. The DNA of the CDR3 is TGTGCCAGCAGCCCAACCCCTGGGCCGAACACTGAAGCTTTCTTT. Residues: CASSPTPGPNTEAFF.

This clonotype was recorded only once. The rearrangement joins TRBV29-1 to TRBJ1-1; TRBD1 is a possible D gene (5 bases). This CDR3 contains 14 residues. In germline, CDR1 is SQVTM, CDR2 ANQGSEA. V was trimmed by 3 bases and J by 4 bases, leaving 15 bases between them. The CDR3 DNA is TGCAGCGTTGATACAGGTTCGGGCCGCACTGAAGCTTTCTTT. This encodes CSVDTGSGRTEAFF.

This clonotype has at least ten counts. V is TRBV5-1 and J is TRBJ2-2; unclear D gene. The CDR3 covers 15 residues. Germline V gene data show CDR1 as SGHRS and CDR2 as YFSETQ. Trimming removed 4 bases from V and 3 bases from J, with 13 bases in between. CDR3 sequence (DNA): TGCGCCAGCAGCCCGACGCCCAAGGACACCGGGGAGCTGTTTTTT. Translated, it gives CASSPTPKDTGELFF.

The J gene is TRBJ1-1, the V gene TRBV25-1; 9 positions agree with TRBD1. The CDR3 is 16 residues long. The V gene end was trimmed by 5 bases and the J gene end by 0 bases; junction bases not matched to a gene: 7. Germline CDR1 and CDR2: MGHDK and SYGVNS. This chain's CDR3 is CASSRGTGFLNTEAFF. For the CDR3, the DNA is TGTGCCAGCAGTAGGGGGACAGGGTTCTTGAACACTGAAGCTTTCTTT.

In this sample, this clonotype turned up once. The rearrangement links TRBV20-1 to TRBJ1-6, with 8 nucleotides matching TRBD1. The CDR3 totals 14 residues. V trimming: 4 bases; J trimming: 9 bases; junction bases outside the gene matches: 8. Germline CDR1 and CDR2: DFQATT and SNEGSKA (reference sequence). This CDR3 reads CSANDRGGISPLHF. CDR3 nucleotides: TGCAGTGCTAATGACAGGGGAGGAATTTCACCCCTCCACTTT.

V is TRBV29-1 and J is TRBJ2-3; no definite D call. Germline CDR1 reads SQVTM; CDR2 reads ANQGSEA. The CDR3 is made up of 13 amino acids. V shed 8 bases and J shed 0 bases, with 12 bases lying between them. CDR3 region: CSPTGTSTDTQYF. CDR3 coding DNA: TGCAGCCCCACTGGCACTAGCACAGATACGCAGTATTTT.

This clonotype was counted once. With a much larger clone just one base away, this may be a read error. CDR3 sequence reads: CASSPGGTREKLFF. The CDR3 DNA reads TGCGCCAGCAGCCCAGGGGGGACCCGAGAAAAACTGTTTTTT. The J gene is TRBJ1-4, the V gene TRBV4-1; 7 positions match TRBD1. Trimming cost V 4 bases and J 8 bases; bases outside gene matches: 7. The CDR3 extends over 14 amino acids. The V gene's germline CDR1 is MGHRA and CDR2 YSYEKL.

In its sample, this clonotype was seen many times. The gene calls are TRBV7-8 and TRBJ2-7, with D perhaps TRBD1 (5 bases). V lost 5 bases and J lost 7, with 21 bases in between. This CDR3 region has 15 residues. The germline V gene has CDR1 SGHVS and CDR2 FQNEAQ. CDR3 coding DNA: TGTGCCAGCAGCCCGGGCCCGCAGGGATTAGGGGAGCAGTACTTC. It codes for CASSPGPQGLGEQYF.

The table lists this clonotype with many counts. This chain uses TRBV29-1 with TRBJ2-2; 9 bases line up with TRBD2. Germline lookup yields CDR1 SQVTM and CDR2 ANQGSEA. V lost 1 base to trimming and J lost 4 bases; unmatched junction nucleotides: 4. This CDR3 is 15 amino acids long. This CDR3 is CSVEGAGGPTGELFF. The DNA for the CDR3 is TGCAGCGTTGAAGGGGCGGGAGGGCCCACCGGGGAGCTGTTTTTT.

This clonotype was detected many times. The rearrangement links TRBV7-3 to TRBJ2-7, with TRBD2 matching over 13 bases. The CDR3 extends over 17 amino acids. Germline CDR1 reads SGHTA; CDR2 reads FQGTGA. The V and J ends lost 5 bases and 6 bases, in that order; junction bases with no gene match: 13. Here the CDR3 DNA reads TGTGCCAGCAGCACCCGGGGGGGACTAGCGGGATTTCTCGAGCAGTACTTC. This translates into CASSTRGGLAGFLEQYF.

The chain joins TRBV29-1 to TRBJ2-1; TRBD2 aligns across 10 bases. There are 15 residues in the CDR3. V lost 7 bases, J lost 0 bases, and 6 bases stayed unmatched. The V gene's germline CDR1 is SQVTM and CDR2 ANQGSEA. CDR3 sequence reads: CSAKGLADSYNEQFF. The CDR3 coding sequence is TGCAGCGCCAAAGGACTAGCGGACTCCTACAATGAGCAGTTCTTC.

This chain links TRBV10-2 with TRBJ1-1, with D perhaps matching TRBD1 (6 bases). Germline CDR1 WSHSY, CDR2 SAAADI. The CDR3 is 12 amino acids. Deletions cut 8 bases from V and 14 bases from J, with 21 bases between. As DNA, the CDR3 is TGCGCCAGCGGGGGACATTCAGGGCTAGCGTTCTTT. Amino acids: CASGGHSGLAFF.

This clonotype was counted ten times or more. The chain has TRBV20-1 and TRBJ2-7; 8 bases are shared with TRBD1. The CDR3 consists of 14 residues. The V gene's germline CDR1 is DFQATT and CDR2 SNEGSKA (reference sequence). V lost 1 base, J lost 3 bases, and 5 bases stayed unmatched. CDR3 in amino acids: CSARGSGGIYEQYF. In DNA, the CDR3 is TGCAGTGCTAGAGGCTCAGGGGGCATCTACGAGCAGTACTTC.

This clonotype occurred many times. This chain links TRBV2 with TRBJ2-7; 7 nucleotides agree with TRBD1. The V gene's germline CDR1 is SNHLY and CDR2 FYNNEI. V trimming: 8 bases; J trimming: 6 bases; junction bases outside the gene matches: 13. The CDR3 covers 14 residues. CDR3 nucleotides: TGTGCCAGCGTTAGACGTGGACAGGACCGCGAGCAGTACTTC. Translation: CASVRRGQDREQYF.